The 26 T cell receptor beta chains below all came from one sample that was sequenced in a study of OX40 agonist ivuxolimab in advanced cancers. Sequenced by immunoSEQ multiplex PCR; TCRdb stores in-frame clones only, minus some. The sample has tens of thousands of clones, approximately 84% seen once. The sample consisted of CD4+ or CD8+ T cells sorted from blood, taken in a trial of the OX40 agonist ivuxolimab. Every receptor here comes from an adult with an advanced solid tumor such as melanoma, head and neck, liver or kidney cancer.

J is TRBJ1-3 and V is TRBV4-1; D gene ambiguous. Trimming left V 4 bases short and J 4 bases short, with 11 bases between. The CDR3 is 14 residues long. CDR1 and CDR2 (germline): MGHRA, YSYEKL. CDR3 loop: CASSPDGLGNTIYF. The CDR3, as DNA: TGCGCCAGCAGCCCCGACGGGCTAGGAAACACCATATATTTT.

V gene TRBV6-1 combines with J gene TRBJ2-2, with 10 nucleotides matching TRBD1. The germline V gene has CDR1 MNHNS and CDR2 SASEGT. The V and J ends lost 3 bases and 3 bases, in that order; junction bases with no gene match: 10. The length of the CDR3 is 18 residues. DNA for the CDR3: TGTGCCAGCAGTGAGGGACAGGGGAATAGGAGGGACACCGGGGAGCTGTTTTTT. It is translated as CASSEGQGNRRDTGELFF.

V and J are TRBV11-2 and TRBJ1-1, with 9 positions matching TRBD1. The junction had 6 bases not matched to a gene; V was cut back by 1 base and J by 6 bases. The CDR3 has 15 amino acids. Germline assignment: CDR1 SGHAT and CDR2 FQNNGV. CDR3 sequence: CASSLGPDRGAEAFF. The CDR3 bases are TGTGCCAGCAGCTTAGGACCGGACAGGGGAGCTGAAGCTTTCTTT. Using reference TRBV11-2 and TRBJ1-1 for the parts outside the CDR3, the full variable domain is EAGVAQSPRYKIIEKRQSVAFWCNPISGHATLYWYQQILGQGPKLLIQFQNNGVVDDSQLPKDRFSAERLKGVDSTLKIQPAKLEDSAVYLCASSLGPDRGAEAFFGQGTRLTVV.

The rearrangement uses TRBV12-5 and TRBJ1-6, with 7 bases that match TRBD1. Germline assignment: CDR1 LGHNT and CDR2 FRNRAP. Trimming removed 6 bases from V and 10 bases from J; junction bases left unmatched: 9. The CDR3 extends over 14 amino acids. The DNA of the CDR3 is TGTGCTAGTGGGTCGACAGGGCGGGGATCACCCCTCCACTTT. Translating gives CASGSTGRGSPLHF.

J is TRBJ1-2 and V is TRBV28; D not certain. The germline CDR1 and CDR2 sequences are MDHEN and SYDVKM. The CDR3 runs to 12 residues. V lost 8 bases and J 5 bases, leaving 12 bases between the germline ends. This chain's CDR3 is CASGRLVYGYTF. The CDR3 coding sequence is TGTGCCAGCGGAAGACTGGTATATGGCTACACCTTC.

The rearrangement joins TRBV6-4 to TRBJ2-3; 12 bases align to TRBD2. V lost 5 bases, J lost 9 bases, and 9 bases stayed unmatched. The CDR3 runs to 15 residues. Germline CDR1 MRHNA, CDR2 SNTAGT. The CDR3 DNA reads TGTGCCAGCAGTCCTAGCGGGGGGGCCCCGGGGACGCAGTATTTT. It encodes CASSPSGGAPGTQYF.

The chain links TRBV4-3 to TRBJ1-2; D gene ambiguous. CDR1 LGHNA and CDR2 YSLEER come from the germline V gene. V was trimmed by 0 bases and J by 4 bases, leaving 18 bases between them. CDR3 length: 17 residues. The CDR3, as DNA: TGCGCCAGCAGCCAAGATACCTCGTTGGGCCAAGGCTATGGCTACACCTTC. Translation gives CASSQDTSLGQGYGYTF.

The rearrangement links TRBV9 to TRBJ2-1; TRBD2 matches 8 bases. In germline, CDR1 is SGDLS, CDR2 YYNGEE. CDR3 size: 14 residues. Unmatched junction bases numbered 5, after V lost 0 bases and J lost 9 bases. CDR3 sequence (DNA): TGTGCCAGCAGCGTAGGCCTAGCGGGTACTGAGCAGTTCTTC. It encodes CASSVGLAGTEQFF.

V usage is TRBV28 and J usage is TRBJ1-1; a weak D match, TRBD1 (5 bases). Deletions cut 1 base from V and 6 bases from J, with 15 bases between. The CDR3 sequence is 15 residues long. Germline values: CDR1 MDHEN, CDR2 SYDVKM. CDR3 protein: CASSLFDQWTSEAFF. The CDR3, as DNA: TGTGCCAGCAGTTTATTTGATCAGTGGACATCTGAAGCTTTCTTT.

The genes are TRBV9 and TRBJ2-5; D tentatively reads TRBD1 or TRBD2 (5 bases each). Germline CDR1 is SGDLS and CDR2 is YYNGEE. The CDR3 totals 13 residues. The ends were cut back, 7 bases at V and 5 bases at J, with 15 bases in the middle. The chain's CDR3 is CASGQGSVETQYF. The CDR3 DNA is TGTGCCAGCGGGCAGGGTAGCGTGGAGACCCAGTACTTC.

This chain links TRBV20-1 with TRBJ2-1; no clear D gene. V lost 3 bases and J 9 bases, leaving 9 bases between the germline ends. The CDR3 covers 11 residues. Germline CDR1 and CDR2: DFQATT and SNEGSKA (reference sequence). The CDR3 coding sequence is TGCAGTGCTAGGGATGGGGTTGAGCAGTTCTTC. Translated, it gives CSARDGVEQFF.

V and J are TRBV2 and TRBJ1-6; 10 nucleotides match TRBD1. Germline lookup yields CDR1 SNHLY and CDR2 FYNNEI. CDR3 length: 18 residues. V shed 3 bases, J shed 8 bases, and the junction held 13 bases outside the gene matches. Here the CDR3 DNA reads TGTGCCAGCAGTGAGTTCGGGACAGGGGTCACCGTCCATTCACCCCTCCACTTT. Protein sequence: CASSEFGTGVTVHSPLHF.

The rearrangement links TRBV11-2 to TRBJ1-6; a possible D gene is TRBD1 (5 bases). The V gene lost 2 bases and the J gene lost 0 bases, with 17 bases spanning the gap. Germline V gene sequence: CDR1 SGHAT, CDR2 FQNNGV. The CDR3 is 19 residues long. In DNA, the CDR3 is TGTGCCAGCAGCTTAAGGGTTAACAGGCGAAGCTCCTATAATTCACCCCTCCACTTT. Its protein is CASSLRVNRRSSYNSPLHF.

This chain connects TRBV19 to TRBJ2-5; the match to TRBD1 covers 9 bases. The J call may be mistaken, given a closer DNA end match to TRBJ2-7. Germline V lookup: CDR1 LNHDA, CDR2 SQIVND (reference sequence). This CDR3 is 15 amino acids long. In DNA, the CDR3 is TGTGCCAGTAAAGGTTCGGGACAGGGTTTCTACGAGCAGTACTTC. Amino acids: CASKGSGQGFYEQYF.

The chain employs TRBV6-1 and TRBJ1-6, with TRBD1 matching 7 bases. CDR3 length: 16 amino acids. The V and J ends lost 3 bases and 3 bases, in that order; junction bases with no gene match: 5. Germline CDR1 MNHNS, CDR2 SASEGT. For the CDR3, the DNA is TGTGCCAGCAGTGATTCAGACAGGGACTATAATTCACCCCTCCACTTT. As protein: CASSDSDRDYNSPLHF.

The V call is TRBV6-5, the J call TRBJ1-2; no clear D gene. With 4 bases removed from V and 4 bases from J, the gap between germline ends came to 7 bases. Germline V gene sequence: CDR1 MNHEY, CDR2 SVGAGI. The length of the CDR3 is 12 residues. CDR3 in DNA: TGTGCCAGCAGTTCAGAGGGCTATGGCTACACCTTC. It translates to CASSSEGYGYTF.

The J gene is TRBJ1-2, the V gene TRBV23-1, with a possible D match to TRBD1 (5 bases). TRBV23-1 carries the ORF label, with uncertain function. The CDR3 sequence is 16 residues long. Deletions cut 1 base from V and 3 bases from J, with 15 bases between. The CDR3 sequence: CASSQLWGVDDYGYTF. Here the CDR3 DNA reads TGCGCCAGCAGTCAATTGTGGGGGGTGGATGACTATGGCTACACCTTC.

V is TRBV5-5 and J is TRBJ1-1, with D hard to call. V lost 6 bases and J lost 0, with 9 bases in between. This CDR3 has 13 residues. CDR1 and CDR2 (germline): SGHKS, YYEKEE (reference sequence). In nucleotides, the CDR3 is TGTGCCAGCATCCCAGGATTGAACACTGAAGCTTTCTTT. Translating it yields CASIPGLNTEAFF.

The genes are TRBV19 and TRBJ1-5; the D is unclear. This CDR3 has 13 residues. V dropped 5 bases and J dropped 7 bases, with 12 bases sitting between them. CDR1 is LNHDA and CDR2 is SQIVND in the germline V gene (reference sequence). The CDR3 DNA is TGTGCCAGTAGTGGAGATCGAGGCCAGCCCCAGCATTTT. Its protein is CASSGDRGQPQHF.

The chain recombines TRBV11-2 with TRBJ2-7; D remains ambiguous. V was pared by 0 bases and J by 5 bases, with 11 bases between. Germline V gene data show CDR1 as SGHAT and CDR2 as FQNNGV. This CDR3 has 14 amino acids. The CDR3 bases are TGTGCCAGCAGCTTAGAATCCCCGGCCCACGAGCAGTACTTC. Its protein product is CASSLESPAHEQYF.

The rearrangement joins TRBV28 to TRBJ1-6, with D tentatively TRBD1 (5 bases). Germline assignment: CDR1 MDHEN and CDR2 SYDVKM. Deletions cut 5 bases from V and 10 bases from J, with 21 bases between. The CDR3 extends over 16 amino acids. This CDR3 reads CASSPRGREFNSPLHF. Written as DNA, the CDR3 is TGTGCCAGCAGTCCCCGGGGGAGGGAGTTCAACTCACCCCTCCACTTT.

The gene calls are TRBV14 and TRBJ1-1, with 7 bases aligning to TRBD1. The germline V gene has CDR1 SGHDN and CDR2 FVKESK. V lost 5 bases to trimming and J lost 1 base; unmatched junction nucleotides: 1. The CDR3 extends over 13 amino acids. CDR3 nucleotides: TGTGCCAGCAGCTACAGGGGGAACACTGAAGCTTTCTTT. Its protein product is CASSYRGNTEAFF.

V is TRBV21-1 and J is TRBJ2-7; the table gives TRBD1 as D, unverified against the DNA. TRBV21-1 is a pseudogene. The CDR3 totals 16 residues. The CDR3 here is CASSKVDTGARYEQYF. In DNA, the CDR3 is TGTGCCAGCAGCAAAGTAGACACAGGGGCCCGGTACGAGCAGTACTTC.

The chain couples TRBV5-1 to TRBJ2-7; TRBD1 agrees at 8 bases. Germline lookup yields CDR1 SGHRS and CDR2 YFSETQ. With 0 bases clipped from V and 5 bases from J, the junction kept 4 bases outside the gene matches. CDR3 length: 14 amino acids. The CDR3: CASSLGTGRNEQYF. The CDR3 coding sequence is TGCGCCAGCAGCTTGGGGACAGGGAGAAACGAGCAGTACTTC. The full variable domain, rest sourced from reference TRBV5-1 and TRBJ2-7, is KAGVTQTPRYLIKTRGQQVTLSCSPISGHRSVSWYQQTPGQGLQFLFEYFSETQRNKGNFPGRFSGRQFSNSRSEMNVSTLELGDSALYLCASSLGTGRNEQYFGPGTRLTVT.

The J gene is TRBJ1-5, the V gene TRBV10-3; weak D call: TRBD1 (5 bases). CDR3 length: 17 amino acids. V dropped 0 bases and J dropped 4 bases, with 16 bases sitting between them. CDR1 and CDR2 from the germline V gene are ENHRY and SYGVKD. CDR3 loop: CAISESTTNWGNQPQHF. CDR3 nucleotides: TGTGCCATCAGTGAGTCGACGACGAATTGGGGGAATCAGCCCCAGCATTTT.

This clone has only a few counts. The chain combines TRBV19 with TRBJ1-2; a possible D gene is TRBD1 (6 bases). The V and J ends lost 7 bases and 8 bases respectively, with 17 bases between them. CDR3 length: 13 residues. Germline V gene data show CDR1 as LNHDA and CDR2 as SQIVND (reference sequence). The CDR3 DNA sequence: TGTGCCAGTACCCTACAGGGTTCAAGAGGCTACACCTTC. It codes for CASTLQGSRGYTF.